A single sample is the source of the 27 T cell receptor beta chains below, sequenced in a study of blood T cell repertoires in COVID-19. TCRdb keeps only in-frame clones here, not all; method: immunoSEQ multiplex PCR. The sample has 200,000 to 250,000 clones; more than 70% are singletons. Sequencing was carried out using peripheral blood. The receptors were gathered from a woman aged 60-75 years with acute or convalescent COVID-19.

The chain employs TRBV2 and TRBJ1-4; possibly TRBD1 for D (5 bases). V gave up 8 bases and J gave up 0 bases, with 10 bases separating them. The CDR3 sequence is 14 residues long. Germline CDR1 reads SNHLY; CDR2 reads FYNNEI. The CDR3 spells CASAYRSTNEKLFF. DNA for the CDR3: TGTGCCAGCGCATACAGGTCAACTAATGAAAAACTGTTTTTT.

The CDR3 region has the DNA TGCGCCAGCAGCTTAGGGCCAGGGGAGACCTACGAGCAGTACTTC. Its translation: CASSLGPGETYEQYF. This chain links TRBV5-1 with TRBJ2-7; D might be TRBD1 (6 bases). This CDR3 contains 15 residues. Deletions cut 2 bases from V and 2 bases from J, with 14 bases between. Germline lookup yields CDR1 SGHRS and CDR2 YFSETQ.

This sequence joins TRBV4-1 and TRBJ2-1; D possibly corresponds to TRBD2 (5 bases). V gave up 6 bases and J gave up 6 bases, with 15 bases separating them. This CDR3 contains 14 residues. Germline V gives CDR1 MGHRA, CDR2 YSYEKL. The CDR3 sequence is CASSPTPAGNEQFF. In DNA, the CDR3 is TGCGCCAGCAGTCCAACCCCTGCGGGCAATGAGCAGTTCTTC.

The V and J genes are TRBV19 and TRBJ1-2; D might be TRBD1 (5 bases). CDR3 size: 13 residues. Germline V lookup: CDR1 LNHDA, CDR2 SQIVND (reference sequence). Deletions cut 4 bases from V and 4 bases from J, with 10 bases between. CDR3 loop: CASSTTEFYGYTF. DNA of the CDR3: TGTGCCAGTAGTACGACAGAATTCTATGGCTACACCTTC.

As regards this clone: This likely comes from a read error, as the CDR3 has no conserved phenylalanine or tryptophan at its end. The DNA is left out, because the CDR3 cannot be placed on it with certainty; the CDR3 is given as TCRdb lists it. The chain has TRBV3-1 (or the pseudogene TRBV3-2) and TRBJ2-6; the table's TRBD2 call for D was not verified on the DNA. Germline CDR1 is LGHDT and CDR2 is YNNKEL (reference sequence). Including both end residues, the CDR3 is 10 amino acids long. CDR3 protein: CASSHLFRRD.

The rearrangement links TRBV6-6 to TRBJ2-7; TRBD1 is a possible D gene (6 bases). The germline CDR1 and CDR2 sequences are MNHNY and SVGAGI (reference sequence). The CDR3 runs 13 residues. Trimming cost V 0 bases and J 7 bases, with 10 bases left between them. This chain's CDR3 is CASSYSYRAEQYF. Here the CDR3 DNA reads TGTGCCAGCAGTTACTCTTACAGGGCAGAGCAGTACTTC.

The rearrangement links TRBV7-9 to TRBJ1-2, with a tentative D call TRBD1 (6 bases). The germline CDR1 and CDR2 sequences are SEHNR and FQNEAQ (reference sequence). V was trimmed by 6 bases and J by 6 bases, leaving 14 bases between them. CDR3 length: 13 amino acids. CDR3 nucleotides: TGTGCCAGCAGTACGAACAGGGAAAATGGCTACACCTTC. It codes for CASSTNRENGYTF. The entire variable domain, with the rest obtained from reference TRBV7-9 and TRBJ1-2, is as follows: DTGVSQNPRHKITKRGQNVTFRCDPISEHNRLYWYRQTLGQGPEFLTYFQNEAQLEKSRLLSDRFSAERPKGSFSTLEIQRTEQGDSAMYLCASSTNRENGYTFGSGTRLTVV.

The CDR3 is CASSTGTGGNSPLHF. As DNA, the CDR3 is TGTGCCAGCAGTACCGGGACAGGAGGTAATTCACCCCTCCACTTT. The V and J genes are TRBV6-5 and TRBJ1-6; 8 nucleotides match TRBD1. The CDR3 covers 15 residues. CDR1 is MNHEY, CDR2 SVGAGI, per germline. V trimming: 5 bases; J trimming: 6 bases; junction bases outside the gene matches: 6.

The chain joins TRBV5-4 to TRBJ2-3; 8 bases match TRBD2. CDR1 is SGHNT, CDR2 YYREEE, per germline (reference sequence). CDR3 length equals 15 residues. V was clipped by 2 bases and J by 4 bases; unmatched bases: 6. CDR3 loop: CASSLNGGASDTQYF. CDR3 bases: TGTGCCAGCAGCTTAAACGGGGGGGCCTCAGATACGCAGTATTTT.

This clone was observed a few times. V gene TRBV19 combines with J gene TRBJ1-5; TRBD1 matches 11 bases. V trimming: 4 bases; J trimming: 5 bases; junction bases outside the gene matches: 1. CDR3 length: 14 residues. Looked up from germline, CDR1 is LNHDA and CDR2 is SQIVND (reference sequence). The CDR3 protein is CASSTGQGDQPQHF. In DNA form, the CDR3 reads TGTGCCAGTAGTACGGGACAGGGGGATCAGCCCCAGCATTTT. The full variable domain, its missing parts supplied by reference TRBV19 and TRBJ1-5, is DGGITQSPKYLFRKEGQNVTLSCEQNLNHDAMYWYRQDPGQGLRLIYYSQIVNDFQKGDIAEGYSVSREKKESFPLTVTSAQKNPTAFYLCASSTGQGDQPQHFGDGTRLSIL.

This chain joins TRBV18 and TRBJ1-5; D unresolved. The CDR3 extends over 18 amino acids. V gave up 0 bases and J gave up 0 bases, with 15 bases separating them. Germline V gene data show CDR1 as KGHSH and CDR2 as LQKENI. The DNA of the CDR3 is TGTGCCAGCTCACCACCTAATGCGCGGGGTACTAGCAATCAGCCCCAGCATTTT. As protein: CASSPPNARGTSNQPQHF.

The CDR3 sequence: CASSLAGLAGGYEQYF. CDR3 nucleotide sequence: TGTGCCAGCAGCTTAGCGGGACTAGCGGGGGGATACGAGCAGTACTTC. The V and J genes are TRBV7-2 and TRBJ2-7; 15 nucleotides agree with TRBD2. The J segment lost 4 bases and the V segment lost 0 bases, leaving 1 base of the junction unmatched. Germline V gene sequence: CDR1 SGHTA, CDR2 FQGNSA. The CDR3 is 16 amino acids.

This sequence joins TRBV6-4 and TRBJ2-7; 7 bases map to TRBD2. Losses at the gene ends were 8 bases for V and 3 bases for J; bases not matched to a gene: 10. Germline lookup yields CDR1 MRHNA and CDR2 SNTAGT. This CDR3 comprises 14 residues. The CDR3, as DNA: TGTGCCAGCCCAAAGAGGCTAGCGGACTACGAGCAGTACTTC. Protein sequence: CASPKRLADYEQYF.

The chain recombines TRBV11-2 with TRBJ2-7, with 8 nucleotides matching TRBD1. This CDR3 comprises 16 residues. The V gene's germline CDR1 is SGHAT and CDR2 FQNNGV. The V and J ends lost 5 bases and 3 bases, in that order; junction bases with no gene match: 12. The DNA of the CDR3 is TGTGCCAGCAGCCCGCAACGGACAGGGTCCATCTACGAGCAGTACTTC. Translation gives CASSPQRTGSIYEQYF.

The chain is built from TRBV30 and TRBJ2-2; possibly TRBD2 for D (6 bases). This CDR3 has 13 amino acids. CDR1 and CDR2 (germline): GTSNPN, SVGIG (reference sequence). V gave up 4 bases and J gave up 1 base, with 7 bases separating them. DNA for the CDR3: TGTGCCTGGATGCGGGGGAACACCGGGGAGCTGTTTTTT. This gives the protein CAWMRGNTGELFF.

Here the CDR3 reads CASSPIKEGTEAFF. CDR3 in DNA: TGTGCCAGCTCACCAATTAAGGAGGGGACTGAAGCTTTCTTT. The chain combines TRBV18 with TRBJ1-1, with D tentatively TRBD1 (5 bases). Trimming pared 2 bases from V and 5 bases from J, leaving 12 bases between. The CDR3 has 14 amino acids. Per germline, CDR1 KGHSH and CDR2 LQKENI. Together with reference TRBV18 and TRBJ1-1, the CDR3 gives the full variable domain: NAGVMQNPRHLVRRRGQEARLRCSPMKGHSHVYWYRQLPEEGLKFMVYLQKENIIDESGMPKERFSAEFPKEGPSILRIQQVVRGDSAAYFCASSPIKEGTEAFFGQGTRLTVV.

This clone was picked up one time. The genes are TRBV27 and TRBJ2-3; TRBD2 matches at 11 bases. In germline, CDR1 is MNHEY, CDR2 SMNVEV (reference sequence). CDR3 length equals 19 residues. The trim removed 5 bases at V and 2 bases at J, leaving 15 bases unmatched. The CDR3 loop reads CASSLTSGSWSGDTDTQYF. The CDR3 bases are TGTGCCAGCAGTCTCACTAGCGGGAGTTGGTCGGGGGACACAGATACGCAGTATTTT.

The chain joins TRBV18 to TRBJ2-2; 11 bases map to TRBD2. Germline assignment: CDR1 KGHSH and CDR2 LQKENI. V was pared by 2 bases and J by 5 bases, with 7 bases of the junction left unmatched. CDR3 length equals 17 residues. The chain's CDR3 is CASSPTGTSGPTGELFF. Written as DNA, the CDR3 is TGTGCCAGCTCACCAACCGGGACTAGCGGTCCTACCGGGGAGCTGTTTTTT.

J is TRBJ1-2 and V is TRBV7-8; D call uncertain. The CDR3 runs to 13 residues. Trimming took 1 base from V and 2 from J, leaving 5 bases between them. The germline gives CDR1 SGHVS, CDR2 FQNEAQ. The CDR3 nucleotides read TGTGCCAGCAGCTTAGTACAGAACTATGGCTACACCTTC. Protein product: CASSLVQNYGYTF.

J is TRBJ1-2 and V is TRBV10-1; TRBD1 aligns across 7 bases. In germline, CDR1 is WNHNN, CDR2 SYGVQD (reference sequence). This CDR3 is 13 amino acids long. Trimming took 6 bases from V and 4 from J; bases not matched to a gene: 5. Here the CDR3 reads CASSTTGTYGYTF. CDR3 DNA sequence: TGCGCCAGCAGCACGACAGGGACCTATGGCTACACCTTC.

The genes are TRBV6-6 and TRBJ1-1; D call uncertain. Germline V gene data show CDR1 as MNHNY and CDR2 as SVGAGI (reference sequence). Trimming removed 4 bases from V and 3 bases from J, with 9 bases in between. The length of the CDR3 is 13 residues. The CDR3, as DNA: TGTGCCAGCAGTTTTGAGACATACACTGAAGCTTTCTTT. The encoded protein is CASSFETYTEAFF.

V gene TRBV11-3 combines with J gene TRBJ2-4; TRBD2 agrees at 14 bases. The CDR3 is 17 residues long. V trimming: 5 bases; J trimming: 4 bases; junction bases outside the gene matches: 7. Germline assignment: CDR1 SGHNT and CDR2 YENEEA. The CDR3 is CASSPGLAGVYKNIQYF. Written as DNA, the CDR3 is TGTGCCAGCAGCCCGGGACTAGCGGGGGTTTATAAAAACATTCAGTACTTC. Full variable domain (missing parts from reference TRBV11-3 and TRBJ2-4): EAGVVQSPRYKIIEKKQPVAFWCNPISGHNTLYWYLQNLGQGPELLIRYENEEAVDDSQLPKDRFSAERLKGVDSTLKIQPAELGDSAVYLCASSPGLAGVYKNIQYFGAGTRLSVL.

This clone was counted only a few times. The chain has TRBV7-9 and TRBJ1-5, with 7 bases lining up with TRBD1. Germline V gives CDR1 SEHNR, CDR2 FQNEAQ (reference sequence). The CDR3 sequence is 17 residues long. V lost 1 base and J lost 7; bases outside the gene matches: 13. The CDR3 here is CASSLGDRGARGQPQHF. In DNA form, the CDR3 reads TGTGCCAGCAGCTTAGGGGACAGAGGGGCTCGGGGGCAGCCCCAGCATTTT.

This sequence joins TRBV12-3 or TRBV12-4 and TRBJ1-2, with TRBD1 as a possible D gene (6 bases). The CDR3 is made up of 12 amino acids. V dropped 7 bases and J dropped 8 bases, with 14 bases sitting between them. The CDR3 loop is CASTQQGRGYTF. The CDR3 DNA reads TGTGCCAGCACCCAACAGGGACGAGGCTACACCTTC.

The CDR3 reads CASSLPRTGSEAFF. DNA for the CDR3: TGTGCCAGCAGCTTACCCCGGACAGGGAGTGAGGCTTTCTTT. The rearrangement uses TRBV7-9 and TRBJ1-1; 8 nucleotides align to TRBD1. V lost 2 bases to trimming and J lost 11 bases; unmatched junction nucleotides: 10. The CDR3 is 14 residues long. Germline-derived CDR1 and CDR2 are SEHNR and FQNEAQ (reference sequence).

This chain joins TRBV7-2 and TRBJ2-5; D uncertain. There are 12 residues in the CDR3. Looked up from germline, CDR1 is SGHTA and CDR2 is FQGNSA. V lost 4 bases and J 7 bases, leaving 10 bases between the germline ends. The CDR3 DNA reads TGTGCCAGCAGCTCAGTGATTGGGACCCAGTACTTC. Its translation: CASSSVIGTQYF.

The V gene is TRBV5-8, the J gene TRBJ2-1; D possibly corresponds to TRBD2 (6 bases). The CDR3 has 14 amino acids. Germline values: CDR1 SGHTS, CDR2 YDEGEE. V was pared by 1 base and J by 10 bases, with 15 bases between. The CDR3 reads CASSLSVNGREQFF. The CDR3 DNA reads TGTGCCAGCAGCTTGAGCGTGAACGGGAGAGAGCAGTTCTTC.